The sequence of this T cell receptor (beta chain) was determined in a study of blood T cell repertoires in COVID-19. Clones were read by immunoSEQ multiplex PCR, and TCRdb kept only the in-frame ones, dropping some. The data hold approximately 200,000 clones, with roughly 84% observed a single time. CDR3 length: 16 residues. V trimming: 4 bases; J trimming: 8 bases; junction bases outside the gene matches: 15. Germline V lookup: CDR1 SGHRS, CDR2 YFSETQ. V is TRBV5-1 and J is TRBJ1-2; 9 nucleotides line up with TRBD1. What was sequenced was peripheral blood. This TCR came from a woman aged 55-75 years who had recovered from COVID-19. In nucleotides, the CDR3 is TGCGCCAGCAGCCCCTATACCGGACAGGGGTCGGGAGGCTACACCTTC. It encodes CASSPYTGQGSGGYTF. Full variable domain (rest looked up from reference TRBV5-1 and TRBJ1-2): KAGVTQTPRYLIKTRGQQVTLSCSPISGHRSVSWYQQTPGQGLQFLFEYFSETQRNKGNFPGRFSGRQFSNSRSEMNVSTLELGDSALYLCASSPYTGQGSGGYTFGSGTRLTVV.